A single sample gave rise to the 26 T cell receptor beta chains below, sequenced in a study of molecular identifiers for immune sequencing clone quantification. Using its own MiXCR run on the PCR reads, TCRdb lists one record per CDR3 protein. The top ten hold around 7% of the sample, which has about 40,000 distinct CDR3 sequences, 15% to 20% seen once. The source material was naive CD8+ T cells from blood, with Jurkat cell RNA spiked in. Subset noted: FACS-sorted CD8+CD4-CCR7+CD45RA+ naive T cells. The receptor source for this set is a human donor in good health. Some libraries in this study had Jurkat cell RNA spiked in.

This clonotype appeared many times. The rearrangement links TRBV16 to TRBJ2-5; TRBD2 agrees at 7 bases. The germline CDR1 and CDR2 sequences are KGHSY and FQNENV. CDR3 length: 15 residues. The J segment lost 5 bases and the V segment lost 0 bases, leaving 6 bases of the junction unmatched. The CDR3 loop is CASSQSPERGETQYF. The CDR3 bases are TGTGCCAGCAGCCAATCCCCTGAGCGGGGTGAGACCCAGTACTTC.

This clonotype came up many times. This chain joins TRBV4-2 and TRBJ2-5, with 8 positions matching TRBD2. J was trimmed by 7 bases and V by 0 bases; bases with no gene match: 7. This CDR3 has 15 amino acids. The germline V gene encodes CDR1 LGHNA and CDR2 YNFKEQ. CDR3 protein: CASSQDGRDQRTQYF. DNA of the CDR3: TGTGCCAGCAGCCAAGACGGGAGGGACCAGCGGACCCAGTACTTC.

In regard to this clonotype: This may stem from a read error, because a much larger clone lies one nucleotide away. The J gene is TRBJ1-2, the V gene TRBV5-6, with D hard to call. The CDR3 totals 12 residues. The V and J ends lost 0 bases and 8 bases respectively, with 8 bases between them. CDR1 SGHDT and CDR2 YYEEEE come from the germline V gene. Written as DNA, the CDR3 is TGTGCCAGCAGCTTGGGTCCCGGGGGCTACACCTTC. This encodes CASSLGPGGYTF.

This clonotype came up many times. This chain joins TRBV3-1 and TRBJ2-1; D is undetermined. With 4 bases removed from V and 7 bases from J, the gap between germline ends came to 14 bases. Germline values: CDR1 LGHDT, CDR2 YNNKEL (reference sequence). This CDR3 spans 14 amino acids. As DNA, the CDR3 is TGTGCCAGCAGCCGCCTTGTTCGAGGTAATGAGCAGTTCTTC. Residues: CASSRLVRGNEQFF.

The rearrangement joins TRBV11-2 to TRBJ2-2; tentatively, D is TRBD2 (5 bases). CDR1 is SGHAT, CDR2 FQNNGV, per germline. CDR3 length: 17 amino acids. Trimming cost V 5 bases and J 5 bases, with 21 bases left between them. The CDR3 region is CASSRTSTTKGTGELFF. The CDR3 DNA reads as TGTGCCAGCAGCCGGACTTCTACCACTAAGGGAACCGGGGAGCTGTTTTTT.

This clonotype was counted many times. The V gene is TRBV28, the J gene TRBJ2-1; D gene uncertain. V was cut by 6 bases and J by 9 bases, with 9 bases left in between. This CDR3 region has 11 residues. CDR1 and CDR2 (germline): MDHEN, SYDVKM. The CDR3 reads CASRPPIEQFF. In nucleotides, the CDR3 is TGTGCCAGCAGGCCTCCCATTGAGCAGTTCTTC.

This rearrangement joins TRBV28 to TRBJ2-2, with TRBD2 identical over 8 bases. V lost 7 bases and J lost 4; bases outside the gene matches: 11. Germline-derived CDR1 and CDR2 are MDHEN and SYDVKM. The CDR3 extends over 16 amino acids. The CDR3 is CASTAGRGGSTGELFF. CDR3 DNA sequence: TGTGCCAGCACCGCGGGTCGGGGGGGGTCCACCGGGGAGCTGTTTTTT.

Many counts were recorded for this clonotype. This chain joins TRBV7-9 and TRBJ2-3; D uncertain. V was trimmed by 1 base and J by 1 base, leaving 6 bases between them. CDR1 SEHNR and CDR2 FQNEAQ come from the germline V gene (reference sequence). The CDR3 sequence is 14 residues long. CDR3 coding DNA: TGTGCCAGCAGCTTAGGCCCTCGCACAGATACGCAGTATTTT. Amino acid sequence: CASSLGPRTDTQYF. Full variable domain (rest looked up from reference TRBV7-9 and TRBJ2-3): DTGVSQNPRHKITKRGQNVTFRCDPISEHNRLYWYRQTLGQGPEFLTYFQNEAQLEKSRLLSDRFSAERPKGSFSTLEIQRTEQGDSAMYLCASSLGPRTDTQYFGPGTRLTVL.

The table lists this clonotype with many counts. J is TRBJ2-7 and V is TRBV4-1, with D tentatively TRBD2 (5 bases). Trimming left V 3 bases short and J 0 bases short, with 12 bases between. The length of the CDR3 is 15 residues. CDR1 and CDR2 (germline): MGHRA, YSYEKL. As DNA, the CDR3 is TGCGCCAGCAGCCAGAGGGTGTCAAGCTCCTACGAGCAGTACTTC. This gives the protein CASSQRVSSSYEQYF.

This clonotype was detected many times. The V call is TRBV24-1, the J call TRBJ2-1, with TRBD2 as a possible D gene (5 bases). Germline CDR1 and CDR2: KGHDR and SFDVKD. CDR3 size: 17 residues. V shed 0 bases and J shed 1 base, with 12 bases lying between them. CDR3 coding DNA: TGTGCCACCAGTGATTTGAGGGCCCGGGGTTCCTACAATGAGCAGTTCTTC. Translation gives CATSDLRARGSYNEQFF.

This clonotype came up many times. An end of the junction does not agree with germline; a read error may underlie this. This chain uses TRBV9 with TRBJ1-2; D possibly corresponds to TRBD1 (6 bases). The CDR3 has 15 residues. Looked up from germline, CDR1 is SGDLS and CDR2 is YYNGEE. In DNA form, the CDR3 reads TGTGCCAGCAGCGCCGGACAGACAGTCGGGTATGACTACACCTTC. Residues: CASSAGQTVGYDYTF.

This clonotype was observed many times. The rearrangement joins TRBV7-6 to TRBJ2-3; TRBD2 matches at 8 bases. V was pared by 5 bases and J by 0 bases, with 4 bases of the junction left unmatched. In germline, CDR1 is SGHVS, CDR2 FNYEAQ. CDR3 length: 15 residues. CDR3 in amino acids: CASSHSGASTDTQYF. CDR3 in DNA: TGTGCCAGCAGCCATAGCGGGGCTAGCACAGATACGCAGTATTTT.

With regard to this clonotype: This clone may be a read error of a much larger clone one base away. The chain recombines TRBV28 with TRBJ2-7; 9 positions agree with TRBD2. The length of the CDR3 is 14 residues. Per germline, CDR1 MDHEN and CDR2 SYDVKM. The CDR3 is CASSGLAGYSEQCF. CDR3 in DNA: TGTGCCAGCAGTGGCCTAGCGGGATATAGCGAGCAGTGCTTC.

This clonotype was detected ten times or more. The chain links TRBV15 to TRBJ2-3, with D possibly TRBD2 on 5 matching bases. The ends were cut back, 0 bases at V and 2 bases at J, with 15 bases in the middle. There are 17 residues in the CDR3. The V gene's germline CDR1 is LNHNV and CDR2 YYDKDF (reference sequence). The CDR3: CATSRDQGGGPTDTQYF. As DNA, the CDR3 is TGTGCCACCAGCAGAGATCAAGGCGGAGGACCCACAGATACGCAGTATTTT. Using reference TRBV15 and TRBJ2-3 for the parts outside the CDR3, the full variable domain is DAMVIQNPRYQVTQFGKPVTLSCSQTLNHNVMYWYQQKSSQAPKLLFHYYDKDFNNEADTPDNFQSRRPNTSFCFLDIRSPGLGDTAMYLCATSRDQGGGPTDTQYFGPGTRLTVL.

This clonotype showed up many times. The chain combines TRBV7-8 with TRBJ2-1; D is tentatively TRBD1 or TRBD2 (5 bases each). The CDR3 consists of 16 residues. Germline V gives CDR1 SGHVS, CDR2 FQNEAQ. V lost 5 bases, J lost 1 base, and 15 bases lay in between. CDR3 in amino acids: CASSQGGGGSYNEQFF. As DNA, the CDR3 is TGTGCCAGCAGCCAAGGAGGTGGGGGTTCCTACAATGAGCAGTTCTTC.

This clonotype was observed at least ten times. V and J are TRBV27 and TRBJ2-5; D may be TRBD1 (6 bases). There are 14 residues in the CDR3. V lost 3 bases to trimming and J lost 5 bases, with 13 bases between them. CDR1 is MNHEY and CDR2 is SMNVEV in the germline V gene (reference sequence). In DNA form, the CDR3 reads TGTGCCAGCAGTTTTGTCAGGGGATTTGAGACCCAGTACTTC. This gives the protein CASSFVRGFETQYF.

By its share, this clonotype is medium-sized (0.01 to 0.1%). The chain couples TRBV9 to TRBJ2-7; 9 bases map to TRBD2. CDR3 length equals 14 residues. V shed 0 bases, J shed 7 bases, and the junction held 5 bases outside the gene matches. Germline V gene lookup returns CDR1 SGDLS and CDR2 YYNGEE. The CDR3 loop is CASSVGIAGVEQYF. CDR3 nucleotides: TGTGCCAGCAGCGTAGGGATAGCGGGAGTTGAGCAGTACTTC.

This clonotype has only a few counts. The chain joins TRBV5-4 to TRBJ2-5; 13 nucleotides match TRBD2. The CDR3 is 18 amino acids. Germline CDR1 and CDR2: SGHNT and YYREEE (reference sequence). J was trimmed by 5 bases and V by 0 bases; bases with no gene match: 10. The CDR3 DNA follows: TGTGCCAGCAGCTTGGGAATACTAGCGGGAGGGCCCCCCGAGACCCAGTACTTC. Its protein product is CASSLGILAGGPPETQYF. The full variable domain, rest sourced from reference TRBV5-4 and TRBJ2-5, is ETGVTQSPTHLIKTRGQQVTLRCSSQSGHNTVSWYQQALGQGPQFIFQYYREEENGRGNFPPRFSGLQFPNYSSELNVNALELDDSALYLCASSLGILAGGPPETQYFGPGTRLLVL.

This clonotype has a count of ten or more. The chain uses TRBV14 and TRBJ2-7; 10 nucleotides match TRBD2. Losses at the gene ends were 6 bases for V and 3 bases for J; bases not matched to a gene: 8. Germline CDR1 SGHDN, CDR2 FVKESK. This CDR3 is built from 15 residues. CDR3 loop: CASRLTGTSVYEQYF. CDR3 DNA: TGTGCCAGCAGGTTGACCGGGACTAGCGTCTACGAGCAGTACTTC.

This clonotype was found many times. The gene calls are TRBV11-2 and TRBJ1-1, with unresolved D. This CDR3 has 13 residues. Germline loops: CDR1 SGHAT, CDR2 FQNNGV. V lost 5 bases to trimming and J lost 3 bases, with 10 bases between them. The CDR3 protein is CASSPSRDTEAFF. For the CDR3, the DNA is TGTGCCAGCAGCCCCAGCCGTGACACTGAAGCTTTCTTT.

The sample holds a few counts of this clonotype. The rearrangement links TRBV29-1 to TRBJ2-1; possible D gene TRBD1, 5 bases. Germline CDR1 is SQVTM and CDR2 is ANQGSEA. The CDR3 runs to 14 residues. V was trimmed by 6 bases and J by 5 bases, leaving 17 bases between them. CDR3 protein: CSVFATEDNNEQFF. The CDR3 DNA is TGCAGCGTCTTCGCGACAGAGGATAACAATGAGCAGTTCTTC.

A remark on this clonotype: A much larger clone differs by one base, so this may be a read error. The chain employs TRBV28 and TRBJ2-5, with D possibly being TRBD2 (7 bases). The CDR3 is 15 amino acids. Germline V gene data show CDR1 as MDHEN and CDR2 as SYDVKM. DNA for the CDR3: TGTGTCAGCAGTTTAAAGGGGGGGGTCCAAGAGACCCAGTACTTC. As protein: CVSSLKGGVQETQYF.

This clonotype is labeled medium-sized. The J gene is TRBJ2-3, the V gene TRBV7-6; D may be TRBD1 (6 bases). Trimming stripped 1 base from V and 1 base from J, with 9 bases between. The CDR3 spans 15 residues. The germline CDR1 and CDR2 sequences are SGHVS and FNYEAQ. The CDR3 here is CASSLGGGRTDTQYF. The DNA of the CDR3 is TGTGCCAGCAGCTTAGGAGGGGGACGCACAGATACGCAGTATTTT.

This clonotype was recorded many times. The rearrangement uses TRBV28 and TRBJ1-6; 7 bases match TRBD1. The germline V gene encodes CDR1 MDHEN and CDR2 SYDVKM. CDR3 length: 18 residues. V was pared by 4 bases and J by 2 bases, with 11 bases of the junction left unmatched. Written as DNA, the CDR3 is TGTGCCAGCAGTTCTGACAGGGATTGGGCTGCCTATAATTCACCCCTCCACTTT. Protein product: CASSSDRDWAAYNSPLHF.

The sample holds many counts of this clonotype. The V gene is TRBV12-3 or TRBV12-4, the J gene TRBJ2-7, with 7 bases that match TRBD2. The J segment lost 3 bases and the V segment lost 8 bases, leaving 4 bases of the junction unmatched. CDR3 length: 12 amino acids. This chain's CDR3 is CASGRALYEQYF. CDR3 DNA: TGTGCCAGCGGGAGGGCCCTCTACGAGCAGTACTTC.

In the case of this clonotype: Since a much larger clone is just one base distant, this may be a read error. The chain has TRBV5-1 and TRBJ2-2; tentative D call: TRBD2 (5 bases). Germline CDR1 reads SGHRS; CDR2 reads YFSETQ. There are 12 residues in the CDR3. CDR3 loop: CASALYTGELLF. The CDR3 region has the DNA TGCGCCAGCGCCCTCTACACCGGGGAGCTGCTTTTT.